This TCR beta chain was recorded in a study of T cells in Graves' hyperthyroidism and ophthalmopathy. The CDR3 consists of 13 residues. Trimming took 10 bases from V and 5 from J, leaving 18 bases between them. The germline CDR1 and CDR2 sequences are MNHEY and SVGAGI. This clonotype was seen many times. Its antigen is as yet unknown. RNA transcripts yielded amplified TCR beta CDR3 regions. HTBI primers were used for first-round RT-PCR of the TCR CDR3. TCRdb passed the multiplex PCR reads through MiXCR, listing each CDR3 protein once. Seen here are about 280,000 distinct CDR3 sequences, less than 30% observed once, and the top ten hold approximately 25%. Study findings and constraints: Blood shared most expanded thyroid clonotypes above 0.001. Ophthalmopathy stood apart from stable hyperthyroidism in a 13 V-J model.

Lactation, pregnancy, other autoimmune disease or uncontrolled infection excluded patients. Blood was drawn at first hyperthyroidism diagnosis, before any ophthalmopathy symptoms. The source material was blood. This chain links TRBV6-5 with TRBJ2-7; tentatively, D is TRBD2 (5 bases). This clonotype originated in a man in his forties or fifties with Graves' hyperthyroidism that later progressed to Graves' ophthalmopathy. CDR3 in DNA: TGTGCCACCCCAGCGGAGCTTCCGGACGAGCAGTACTTC. Its protein is CATPAELPDEQYF.